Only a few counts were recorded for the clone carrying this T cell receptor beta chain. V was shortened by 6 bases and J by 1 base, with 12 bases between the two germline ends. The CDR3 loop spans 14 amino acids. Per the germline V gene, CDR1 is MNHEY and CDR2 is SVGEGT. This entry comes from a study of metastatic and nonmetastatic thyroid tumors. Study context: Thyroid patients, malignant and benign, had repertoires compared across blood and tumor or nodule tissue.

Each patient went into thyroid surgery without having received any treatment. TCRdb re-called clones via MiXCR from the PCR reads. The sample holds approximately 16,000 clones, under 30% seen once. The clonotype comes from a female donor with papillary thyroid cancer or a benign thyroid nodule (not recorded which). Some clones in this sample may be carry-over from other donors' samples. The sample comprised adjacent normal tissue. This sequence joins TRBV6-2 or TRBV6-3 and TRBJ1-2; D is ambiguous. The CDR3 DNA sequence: TGTGCCAGCAGGTACATTGGACTTAACTATGGCTACACCTTC. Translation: CASRYIGLNYGYTF.